This T cell receptor (beta chain) was sequenced for a study of blood T cell repertoires in COVID-19. Whole-study context: There were acute and convalescent COVID-19 samples, and they came from the United States, Italy and Spain. T cells, B-cell-depleted T cells, or PBMCs supplied cDNA or gDNA.

This CDR3 comprises 14 residues. Germline V CDR1 and CDR2: MNHEY, SVGEGT. The V end lost 2 bases, the J end lost 1 base, and 9 bases lay between the germline ends. Original processing methods: Researchers report that nucleated cell counts were estimated from reference gene primer amplification. Using immunoSEQ multiplex PCR, the repertoire was profiled, and TCRdb retains in-frame clones only, with some absent. For V, J and clone size, that table is used; D and trimming come from the DNA. Of a few hundred thousand clones detected, 89% appear once; the ten largest clones hold around 13%. This sequence joins TRBV6-2 or TRBV6-3 and TRBJ2-7; tentative D call: TRBD2 (6 bases). The sample comprised peripheral blood. The TCR originated in an older woman with acute or convalescent COVID-19. As DNA, the CDR3 is TGTGCCAGCAGTTACCTCGGGGGATCCTACGAGCAGTACTTC. Its translation: CASSYLGGSYEQYF.